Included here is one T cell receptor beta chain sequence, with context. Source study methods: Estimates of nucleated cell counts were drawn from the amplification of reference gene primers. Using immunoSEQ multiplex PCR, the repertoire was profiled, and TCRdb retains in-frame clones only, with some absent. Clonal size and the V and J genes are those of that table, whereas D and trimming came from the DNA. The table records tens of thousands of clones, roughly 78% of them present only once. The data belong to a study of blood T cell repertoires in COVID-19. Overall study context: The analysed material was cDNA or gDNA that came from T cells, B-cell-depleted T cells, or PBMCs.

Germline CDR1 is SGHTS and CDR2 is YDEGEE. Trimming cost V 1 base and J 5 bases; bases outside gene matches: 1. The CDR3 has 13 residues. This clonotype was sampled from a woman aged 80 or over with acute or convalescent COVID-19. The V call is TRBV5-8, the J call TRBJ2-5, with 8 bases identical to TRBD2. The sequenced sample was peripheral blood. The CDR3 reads CASSLPGGETQYF. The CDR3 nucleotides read TGTGCCAGCAGCTTGCCGGGAGGGGAGACCCAGTACTTC. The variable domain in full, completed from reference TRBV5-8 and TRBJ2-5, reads EAGVTQSPTHLIKTRGQQATLRCSPISGHTSVYWYQQALGLGLQFLLWYDEGEERNRGNFPPRFSGRQFPNYSSELNVNALELEDSALYLCASSLPGGETQYFGPGTRLLVL.